This T cell receptor (beta chain) was observed in a study of resident and recirculating memory T cells in vitiligo. General study points: Sequences differed between biopsy sites and patients, suggesting private specificity.

The data were produced by immunoSEQ multiplex PCR, yet TCRdb's version contains in-frame clones alone and is incomplete. The sample carries 70,000 or so clones, approximately 89% recorded once. Details on this clone: Its antigen is not identified.

V gave up 0 bases and J gave up 4 bases; unmatched junction bases: 9. This CDR3 is 18 amino acids long. The germline V gene encodes CDR1 LGHNA and CDR2 YSLEER. The TCR originated in a male donor with vitiligo. Sequencing was done on a sample of blood. The genes are TRBV4-3 and TRBJ2-3, with 11 bases identical to TRBD2. The DNA for the CDR3 is TGCGCCAGCAGCCAAGACATGGGGATAGCGGGGGGGCCAGATACGCAGTATTTT. Translating it yields CASSQDMGIAGGPDTQYF.